The clone carrying this T cell receptor (beta chain) was seen more than once but under ten times. Its specificity is unknown. The data are from a study of regulatory T cells in long-lasting Graves disease. The CDR3 has 15 amino acids. J lost 7 bases, V lost 4 bases, and 13 bases had no gene match. CDR1 and CDR2 from the germline V gene are SGHDT and YYEEEE. Time point reported: newly diagnosed GD, antithyroid drugs for less than 3 months. With RNA extracted from PBMCs as input, the TCR library was made. A volume of 9 to 9.5 milliliters of peripheral blood was collected in EDTA tubes. Building the TCR beta libraries relied on iRepertoire HTBI primers, and CDR3 regions underwent Arm-PCR. Each CDR3 protein is one row after TCRdb ran MiXCR on the multiplex PCR reads. The sample lists approximately 400,000 distinct CDR3 sequences; around a sixth were seen once. Study findings and constraints: Shared public clonotypes totalled fewer than 3,000 in persistent patients, compared with roughly 970 in new patients.

The sample here was peripheral blood mononuclear cells (PBMCs), taken at new diagnosis, from a patient treated with antithyroid drugs. This TCR was recovered from a female donor with Graves disease. The chain is built from TRBV5-6 and TRBJ1-2, with 7 bases matching TRBD1. The CDR3 sequence: CASSRSHTGVRGYTF. Written as DNA, the CDR3 is TGTGCCAGCAGCCGGAGCCACACAGGGGTGCGTGGCTACACCTTC.